These 19 T cell receptor beta chains were sequenced from one sample in a study of blood T cells in healthy people across ages. Through a sample-barcoded 5' primer and a J-beta primer mix, a second PCR was run for 7 to 11 cycles. TCRdb analysed the 5' RACE reads with MiXCR anew, one entry per CDR3 protein. Of about 780,000 distinct CDR3 sequences listed, 35% to 60% are singletons. The source material was blood. The receptors stem from a man aged 80 or over in good health.

The chain couples TRBV7-2 to TRBJ1-4; D remains ambiguous. Germline-derived CDR1 and CDR2 are SGHTA and FQGNSA. The V end lost 3 bases, the J end lost 8 bases, and 13 bases lay between the germline ends. The CDR3 covers 14 residues. The CDR3 bases are TGTGCCAGCAGCTTGAGTCGACCTGCCGAAAAACTGTTTTTT. Amino acid sequence: CASSLSRPAEKLFF. Full variable domain (outside the CDR3, taken from reference TRBV7-2 and TRBJ1-4): GAGVSQSPSNKVTEKGKDVELRCDPISGHTALYWYRQSLGQGLEFLIYFQGNSAPDKSGLPSDRFSAERTGGSVSTLTIQRTQQEDSAVYLCASSLSRPAEKLFFGSGTQLSVL.

This clonotype was counted many times. This chain joins TRBV29-1 and TRBJ2-7; D might be TRBD1 (6 bases). The CDR3 has 13 residues. Germline assignment: CDR1 SQVTM and CDR2 ANQGSEA. Trimming took off 4 bases at V and 3 bases at J, with 13 bases between the two ends. CDR3 nucleotides: TGCAGCGTTGGAGGGGACACGAGCTACGAGCAGTACTTC. It yields the protein CSVGGDTSYEQYF.

This clonotype was recorded a few times. The rearrangement uses TRBV4-3 and TRBJ2-4; D is unresolved. The CDR3 loop spans 11 amino acids. Trimming stripped 1 base from V and 10 bases from J, with 5 bases between. CDR1 and CDR2 (germline): LGHNA, YSLEER. Here the CDR3 DNA reads TGCGCCAGCAGCCAAGGGATTATTCAGTACTTC. This translates into CASSQGIIQYF.

This chain uses TRBV29-1 with TRBJ2-3, with D perhaps being TRBD1 or TRBD2 (5 bases each). Germline lookup yields CDR1 SQVTM and CDR2 ANQGSEA. CDR3 length equals 15 residues. V was cut by 4 bases and J by 1 base, with 15 bases left in between. The CDR3 nucleotides read TGCAGCGTTGCCCTAGGTGGGGGAGGCACAGATACGCAGTATTTT. Protein product: CSVALGGGGTDTQYF.

The chain couples TRBV27 to TRBJ2-1; 11 bases fit TRBD2. Germline V gene lookup returns CDR1 MNHEY and CDR2 SMNVEV (reference sequence). This CDR3 has 19 amino acids. The J segment lost 0 bases and the V segment lost 5 bases, leaving 12 bases of the junction unmatched. The CDR3 loop is CASSPRTSGLSSSYNEQFF. CDR3 in DNA: TGTGCCAGCAGTCCGCGGACTAGCGGGCTAAGTAGCTCCTACAATGAGCAGTTCTTC.

The chain links TRBV28 to TRBJ2-4, with D perhaps matching TRBD2 (6 bases). The J call is doubtful: the DNA matches TRBJ2-7 better. The germline V gene has CDR1 MDHEN and CDR2 SYDVKM. The CDR3 is 11 amino acids. CDR3 sequence reads: CASTGVYEQYF. CDR3 bases: TGTGCCAGCACGGGGGTCTACGAGCAGTACTTC.

This clonotype was seen only once. This chain links TRBV20-1 with TRBJ1-4; 7 bases line up with TRBD1. After removal of 6 bases from V and 8 bases from J, the junction contained 12 bases not matched to a gene. CDR3 length equals 14 residues. The germline CDR1 and CDR2 sequences are DFQATT and SNEGSKA (reference sequence). Written as DNA, the CDR3 is TGCAGTGCGAGTACAGGGGCGTTTTACGAAAAACTGTTTTTT. Its translation is CSASTGAFYEKLFF.

This clonotype was counted many times. V is TRBV20-1 and J is TRBJ2-7; the D gene is possibly TRBD2 (6 bases). The germline gives CDR1 DFQATT, CDR2 SNEGSKA (reference sequence). Between the trimmed V and J ends, which lost 4 bases and 4 bases, there was a span of 14 bases. This CDR3 is built from 13 residues. The CDR3 nucleotides are TGCAGTGCTATGTCGGGAGTCGGTTACGAGCAGTACTTC. Its translation: CSAMSGVGYEQYF.

This chain connects TRBV24-1 to TRBJ2-1, with 7 bases lining up with TRBD2. Germline V gene lookup returns CDR1 KGHDR and CDR2 SFDVKD. Trimming took 7 bases from V and 0 from J; bases not matched to a gene: 5. The CDR3 has 15 residues. Written as DNA, the CDR3 is TGTGCCACCAGCGCCACTAGCGACTCCTACAATGAGCAGTTCTTC. Its translation is CATSATSDSYNEQFF.

This clonotype appeared a few times. The chain employs TRBV28 and TRBJ2-3; 12 nucleotides agree with TRBD2. Trimming at V came to 8 bases and at J to 4 bases, leaving 13 bases not matched to a gene. Per the germline V gene, CDR1 is MDHEN and CDR2 is SYDVKM. The CDR3 totals 17 residues. The CDR3 loop is CASLGLAGKKFPDTQYF. The CDR3 DNA reads TGTGCCAGCCTTGGACTAGCGGGAAAAAAGTTTCCAGATACGCAGTATTTT.

The sample holds a few counts of this clonotype. The rearrangement joins TRBV7-6 to TRBJ2-7; 13 nucleotides line up with TRBD2. The germline V gene encodes CDR1 SGHVS and CDR2 FNYEAQ. V lost 5 bases and J lost 7; bases outside the gene matches: 11. The CDR3 loop spans 16 amino acids. CDR3 bases: TGTGCCAGCAGCCAATGGACTAGCGGGGGACACAATGAGCAGTACTTC. This translates into CASSQWTSGGHNEQYF.

This rearrangement joins TRBV29-1 to TRBJ2-3; D is perhaps TRBD1 (5 bases). V was shortened by 7 bases and J by 2 bases, with 16 bases between the two germline ends. The germline CDR1 and CDR2 sequences are SQVTM and ANQGSEA. The CDR3 loop spans 14 amino acids. The CDR3 here is CSADTTATTDTQYF. The CDR3 coding sequence is TGCAGCGCAGATACGACAGCAACCACAGATACGCAGTATTTT.

The chain has TRBV20-1 and TRBJ1-1, with unresolved D. Germline CDR1 reads DFQATT; CDR2 reads SNEGSKA (reference sequence). V lost 5 bases and J 8 bases, leaving 27 bases between the germline ends. The length of the CDR3 is 16 residues. The CDR3 sequence: CSAGRFITGDPEEAFF. CDR3 nucleotide sequence: TGCAGTGCTGGACGGTTTATTACGGGAGACCCCGAAGAAGCTTTCTTT.

CDR3 amino acids: CASGQGGQGAAFF. DNA of the CDR3: TGTGCCAGCGGCCAAGGGGGACAGGGGGCAGCTTTCTTT. This rearrangement joins TRBV6-5 to TRBJ1-1, with 12 bases aligning to TRBD1. With 8 bases clipped from V and 10 bases from J, the junction kept 8 bases outside the gene matches. This CDR3 contains 13 residues. The germline V gene has CDR1 MNHEY and CDR2 SVGAGI.

Details on this clonotype: At one end, the junction sequence differs from germline, possibly due to a read error. The genes are TRBV11-2 and TRBJ1-5; no clear D. Germline CDR1 SGHAT, CDR2 FQNNGV. CDR3 length: 16 residues. The CDR3, as DNA: TGTGCCAGTAGCTTAGGAACTTGGGGAAGCGATCAGCCCCAGCATTTT. Translating it yields CASSLGTWGSDQPQHF.

This clonotype has a handful of counts. This chain joins TRBV9 and TRBJ1-2, with TRBD1 matching over 8 bases. J gave up 4 bases and V 0 bases, and 2 bases lay outside the gene matches. The CDR3 extends over 14 amino acids. CDR1 and CDR2 from the germline V gene are SGDLS and YYNGEE. The CDR3 DNA follows: TGTGCCAGCAGCGTAGGGGGACAGGTCTATGGCTACACCTTC. This codes for CASSVGGQVYGYTF.

This clonotype was observed a few times. The rearrangement uses TRBV10-3 and TRBJ2-3; the match to TRBD2 covers 7 bases. Germline V gives CDR1 ENHRY, CDR2 SYGVKD. The CDR3 loop spans 16 amino acids. After removal of 0 bases from V and 2 bases from J, the junction contained 5 bases not matched to a gene. As DNA, the CDR3 is TGTGCCATCAGTGAGTCTTTAGCGGGTCACACAGATACGCAGTATTTT. Protein sequence: CAISESLAGHTDTQYF.

The chain has TRBV18 and TRBJ2-1; D not certain. Trimming stripped 2 bases from V and 6 bases from J, with 11 bases between. Germline values: CDR1 KGHSH, CDR2 LQKENI. CDR3 length: 14 residues. The CDR3 is CASSPYSSGNEQFF. CDR3 nucleotide sequence: TGTGCCAGCTCACCATACAGTTCGGGCAATGAGCAGTTCTTC.

The chain joins TRBV10-3 to TRBJ2-5, with D perhaps matching TRBD2 (5 bases). CDR3 length: 13 amino acids. Looked up from germline, CDR1 is ENHRY and CDR2 is SYGVKD. V was trimmed by 7 bases and J by 11 bases, leaving 20 bases between them. In nucleotides, the CDR3 is TGTGCCATCACCCGACCGGGGTATAATGAGCAGTACTTC. Residues: CAITRPGYNEQYF.